The 27 T cell receptor beta chains given below trace back to one sample, sequenced in a study of CD8 T cells in ankylosing spondylitis. TCRdb re-analysed the 5' RACE reads in MiXCR, keeping a single row per CDR3 protein. This table holds some 200,000 distinct CDR3 sequences, around 13% found once. The sequenced sample was blood, either unsorted or a sorted T cell fraction (not recorded which). These receptors all come from a male donor with ankylosing spondylitis or in good health (not recorded which).

The chain employs TRBV27 and TRBJ2-7; 12 nucleotides line up with TRBD2. Germline V gene sequence: CDR1 MNHEY, CDR2 SMNVEV (reference sequence). J was trimmed by 12 bases and V by 2 bases; bases with no gene match: 8. The CDR3 is 14 residues long. The CDR3 DNA sequence: TGTGCCAGCAGTTTAGGACTAGCGGGACCCGAGTCGTACTTC. It codes for CASSLGLAGPESYF.

In its sample, this clonotype was seen a few times. The chain joins TRBV7-9 to TRBJ2-7; TRBD1 matches 11 bases. The CDR3 is 14 residues long. After removal of 3 bases from V and 5 bases from J, the junction contained 3 bases not matched to a gene. From germline, CDR1 is SEHNR and CDR2 FQNEAQ (reference sequence). The CDR3 reads CASSLDRGPDEQYF. In DNA, the CDR3 is TGTGCCAGCAGCTTGGACAGGGGGCCCGACGAGCAGTACTTC.

The chain combines TRBV15 with TRBJ1-1; D not resolved. The V end was cut by 3 bases, the J end by 3 bases, with 8 bases between. In germline, CDR1 is LNHNV, CDR2 YYDKDF (reference sequence). This CDR3 region has 13 residues. CDR3 amino acids: CATSSSRYTEAFF. The CDR3 DNA follows: TGTGCCACCAGCAGCAGTCGGTACACTGAAGCTTTCTTT. The full variable domain, rest sourced from reference TRBV15 and TRBJ1-1, is DAMVIQNPRYQVTQFGKPVTLSCSQTLNHNVMYWYQQKSSQAPKLLFHYYDKDFNNEADTPDNFQSRRPNTSFCFLDIRSPGLGDTAMYLCATSSSRYTEAFFGQGTRLTVV.

This chain connects TRBV12-5 to TRBJ2-7; D is undetermined. The ends were cut back, 5 bases at V and 5 bases at J, with 10 bases in the middle. Germline V gene lookup returns CDR1 LGHNT and CDR2 FRNRAP. There are 12 residues in the CDR3. As DNA, the CDR3 is TGTGCTAGTGGTCCGCTTCCGGACGAGCAGTACTTC. Translating it yields CASGPLPDEQYF.

This clonotype was observed a handful of times. The rearrangement joins TRBV11-2 to TRBJ2-7, with D possibly being TRBD1 or TRBD2 (5 bases each). V was shortened by 1 base and J by 3 bases, with 10 bases between the two germline ends. This CDR3 has 14 amino acids. CDR1 SGHAT and CDR2 FQNNGV come from the germline V gene. The CDR3 DNA sequence: TGTGCCAGCAGCTTAGGGGGGACCAACTACGAGCAGTACTTC. It encodes CASSLGGTNYEQYF.

This clonotype was found a few times. The CDR3 sequence: CASSYSVRANTGELFF. The CDR3 nucleotides read TGTGCCAGCAGTTACAGCGTCAGGGCGAACACCGGGGAGCTGTTTTTT. The gene calls are TRBV6-2 or TRBV6-3 and TRBJ2-2; D may be TRBD1 (5 bases). The CDR3 consists of 16 residues. The ends were cut back, 2 bases at V and 0 bases at J, with 10 bases in the middle. CDR1 and CDR2 from the germline V gene are MNHEY and SVGEGT.

This clonotype appeared a few times. This sequence joins TRBV6-5 and TRBJ2-1; maybe TRBD2 (5 bases). CDR1 and CDR2 (germline): MNHEY, SVGAGI. Between the trimmed V and J ends, which lost 2 bases and 5 bases, there was a span of 25 bases. This CDR3 is 19 amino acids long. In nucleotides, the CDR3 is TGTGCCAGCAGTTACAGGTCCGTAGTAGTAGCGAAAAACAACAATGAGCAGTTCTTC. Amino acid sequence: CASSYRSVVVAKNNNEQFF.

The J gene is TRBJ1-1, the V gene TRBV20-1; D is ambiguous. This CDR3 has 14 amino acids. The germline V gene encodes CDR1 DFQATT and CDR2 SNEGSKA (reference sequence). The germline V and J ends were trimmed by 5 bases and 0 bases, with 13 bases remaining between them. CDR3 coding DNA: TGCAGTGCTGCCCGGGATACAATGAACACTGAAGCTTTCTTT. The encoded protein is CSAARDTMNTEAFF.

This clonotype was seen at least ten times. V and J are TRBV20-1 and TRBJ2-1, with 7 positions matching TRBD2. The CDR3 contains 13 residues. Germline V gene data show CDR1 as DFQATT and CDR2 as SNEGSKA (reference sequence). The J segment lost 6 bases and the V segment lost 1 base, leaving 3 bases of the junction unmatched. CDR3 region: CSARATSANEQFF. In nucleotides, the CDR3 is TGCAGTGCTAGAGCAACTAGCGCCAATGAGCAGTTCTTC.

This clonotype showed up just a few times. V is TRBV9 and J is TRBJ2-1; 7 bases line up with TRBD2. Trimming at V came to 5 bases and at J to 4 bases, leaving 9 bases not matched to a gene. CDR1 SGDLS and CDR2 YYNGEE come from the germline V gene. The CDR3 is 15 amino acids. The CDR3 nucleotides are TGTGCCAGCAGTGACACCACTAGCGCATACAATGAGCAGTTCTTC. This translates into CASSDTTSAYNEQFF.

CDR3 sequence: CASSSWRDKDTIYF. In DNA, the CDR3 is TGTGCCAGCAGCTCCTGGCGGGATAAGGACACCATATATTTT. The chain recombines TRBV7-9 with TRBJ1-3; D not resolved. The CDR3 totals 14 residues. The germline CDR1 and CDR2 sequences are SEHNR and FQNEAQ (reference sequence). Trimming removed 4 bases at V and 8 bases at J, with 15 bases between.

This clonotype was recorded a few times. The J gene is TRBJ2-3, the V gene TRBV6-5; 11 bases are shared with TRBD2. With 0 bases clipped from V and 0 bases from J, the junction kept 5 bases outside the gene matches. This CDR3 comprises 18 residues. Per the germline V gene, CDR1 is MNHEY and CDR2 is SVGAGI. CDR3 sequence (DNA): TGTGCCAGCAGTTACTCCGGGACTAGCGGAAGTAGCACAGATACGCAGTATTTT. It yields the protein CASSYSGTSGSSTDTQYF.

The gene calls are TRBV6-1 and TRBJ1-1; 8 bases map to TRBD1. V lost 11 bases and J lost 4; bases outside the gene matches: 15. CDR1 is MNHNS, CDR2 SASEGT, per germline. The CDR3 consists of 15 residues. CDR3 residues: CAAGRPGGWGTEAFF. DNA for the CDR3: TGTGCCGCCGGGAGGCCAGGGGGCTGGGGCACTGAAGCTTTCTTT.

The chain combines TRBV7-2 with TRBJ2-1; a possible D gene is TRBD2 (5 bases). V was clipped by 8 bases and J by 5 bases, with 16 bases between them. The CDR3 is made up of 14 amino acids. CDR1 and CDR2 from the germline V gene are SGHTA and FQGNSA. CDR3 sequence: CASGQRPAHNEQFF. The CDR3 coding sequence is TGTGCCAGCGGGCAGCGGCCCGCCCACAATGAGCAGTTCTTC.

This clonotype has more than one count but fewer than ten. The chain is built from TRBV4-1 and TRBJ2-2; the match to TRBD2 covers 12 bases. V gave up 2 bases and J gave up 7 bases; unmatched junction bases: 11. The CDR3 has 18 residues. Per germline, CDR1 MGHRA and CDR2 YSYEKL. The CDR3 sequence: CASSQPRLAGDVNGELFF. CDR3 sequence (DNA): TGCGCCAGCAGCCAACCAAGACTAGCGGGAGATGTTAACGGGGAGCTGTTTTTT.

The rearrangement uses TRBV9 and TRBJ1-6; no reliable D call. V gave up 0 bases and J gave up 7 bases, with 2 bases separating them. CDR1 is SGDLS and CDR2 is YYNGEE in the germline V gene. CDR3 length: 12 amino acids. DNA for the CDR3: TGTGCCAGCAGCGTAGCCAATTCACCCCTCCACTTT. Amino acids: CASSVANSPLHF.

The table lists this clonotype with many counts. V and J are TRBV7-9 and TRBJ2-2; tentative D call: TRBD2 (5 bases). CDR1 is SEHNR, CDR2 FQNEAQ, per germline (reference sequence). Trimming left V 2 bases short and J 5 bases short, with 15 bases between. The CDR3 is 16 residues long. The DNA for the CDR3 is TGTGCCAGCAGCTTAATTCCTCCCGAGGGAACCGGGGAGCTGTTTTTT. It specifies CASSLIPPEGTGELFF.

This clonotype turned up a few times. The chain links TRBV7-9 to TRBJ2-4, with D perhaps matching TRBD1 or TRBD2 (5 bases each). Germline assignment: CDR1 SEHNR and CDR2 FQNEAQ (reference sequence). The CDR3 spans 13 residues. The V end was cut by 6 bases, the J end by 11 bases, with 17 bases between. The CDR3 protein is CASSLGPRLVQYF. Here the CDR3 DNA reads TGTGCCAGCAGTCTGGGACCGCGTCTGGTTCAGTACTTC.

This clonotype has just a few counts. The chain employs TRBV4-1 and TRBJ2-1; no clear D gene. The V gene's germline CDR1 is MGHRA and CDR2 YSYEKL. V lost 0 bases to trimming and J lost 10 bases, with 10 bases between them. The CDR3 covers 13 residues. The CDR3: CASSQDPNPEQFF. Here the CDR3 DNA reads TGCGCCAGCAGCCAAGACCCCAATCCCGAGCAGTTCTTC.

V is TRBV11-1 and J is TRBJ2-7, with 12 bases aligning to TRBD2. This CDR3 region has 18 residues. V lost 5 bases, J lost 3 bases, and 14 bases stayed unmatched. Germline CDR1 SGHAT, CDR2 FQDESV (reference sequence). DNA of the CDR3: TGTGCCAGCAGCGTTCAGACTAGCGGGAGCACCAAATACTACGAGCAGTACTTC. Translating it yields CASSVQTSGSTKYYEQYF. Full variable domain (outside the CDR3, taken from reference TRBV11-1 and TRBJ2-7): EAEVAQSPRYKITEKSQAVAFWCDPISGHATLYWYRQILGQGPELLVQFQDESVVDDSQLPKDRFSAERLKGVDSTLKIQPAELGDSAMYLCASSVQTSGSTKYYEQYFGPGTRLTVT.

The chain recombines TRBV11-2 with TRBJ2-7; TRBD2 matches 7 bases. This CDR3 contains 15 residues. V lost 1 base, J lost 4 bases, and 7 bases stayed unmatched. The V gene's germline CDR1 is SGHAT and CDR2 FQNNGV. The CDR3 is CASSLVGGIEYEQYF. The DNA for the CDR3 is TGTGCCAGCAGCTTAGTCGGGGGGATAGAATACGAGCAGTACTTC.

This clonotype was detected a few times. The J gene is TRBJ2-1, the V gene TRBV29-1; 7 bases match TRBD1. The J segment lost 4 bases and the V segment lost 7 bases, leaving 10 bases of the junction unmatched. The CDR3 spans 14 residues. Germline values: CDR1 SQVTM, CDR2 ANQGSEA. In DNA form, the CDR3 reads TGCAGCGCCCACCGGGACAGTACATACAATGAGCAGTTCTTC. This gives the protein CSAHRDSTYNEQFF.

The table lists this clonotype with a few counts. The genes are TRBV4-1 and TRBJ1-1, with 8 bases identical to TRBD1. The V segment lost 1 base and the J segment 8 bases; nucleotides outside the gene matches: 3. The CDR3 runs 13 residues. The V gene's germline CDR1 is MGHRA and CDR2 YSYEKL. The CDR3 loop reads CASSQGTGLEAFF. DNA for the CDR3: TGCGCCAGCAGCCAAGGGACAGGGCTAGAAGCTTTCTTT.

The chain carries TRBV27 and TRBJ2-7; D remains unclear. Germline V gives CDR1 MNHEY, CDR2 SMNVEV (reference sequence). The CDR3 runs to 16 residues. Between the trimmed V and J ends, which lost 2 bases and 0 bases, there was a span of 14 bases. CDR3 nucleotide sequence: TGTGCCAGCAGTTTAAGGGCAGATGGGATCTCCTACGAGCAGTACTTC. As protein: CASSLRADGISYEQYF.

This clonotype was seen repeatedly, ten times or more. The J gene is TRBJ2-2, the V gene TRBV7-9; D remains ambiguous. V lost 4 bases, J lost 0 bases, and 3 bases lay in between. Germline V CDR1 and CDR2: SEHNR, FQNEAQ (reference sequence). This CDR3 comprises 13 residues. CDR3 sequence reads: CASSSPNTGELFF. DNA of the CDR3: TGTGCCAGCAGCTCCCCGAACACCGGGGAGCTGTTTTTT.

This clonotype was counted only a few times. J is TRBJ2-7 and V is TRBV5-1, with TRBD2 as a possible D gene (6 bases). Deletions cut 4 bases from V and 0 bases from J, with 11 bases between. The CDR3 covers 14 residues. Germline assignment: CDR1 SGHRS and CDR2 YFSETQ. This chain's CDR3 is CASSPPGSSYEQYF. The DNA of the CDR3 is TGCGCCAGCAGCCCGCCCGGGAGCTCCTACGAGCAGTACTTC.

The count of this clonotype is one. The V call is TRBV5-8, the J call TRBJ1-2, with D unresolved. The V end lost 2 bases, the J end lost 1 base, and 3 bases lay between the germline ends. Germline CDR1 is SGHTS and CDR2 is YDEGEE. This CDR3 has 12 amino acids. The CDR3, as DNA: TGTGCCAGCAGCTTTATTAACTATGGCTACACCTTC. Its protein product is CASSFINYGYTF.